Listed below are T cell receptor beta chains from one sample, sequenced in a study of control samples from healthy donors and cancer patients. Produced via immunoSEQ multiplex PCR; TCRdb's table is partial and in-frame only. The sample consists of some 150,000 clones, about 89% of them appearing once. The specimen was blood. The receptor set was obtained from a man in his late teens or twenties in good health. The CDR3 runs from the conserved cysteine through the conserved F or W. D genes are given only for firm matches. Size is omitted from some rows. Given values are once, few, many or a class for expanded clones.

cdr3_nt: TGTGCCAGCAGTTTACGGATCCCCAATCAGCCCCAGCATTTT
cdr3_aa: CASSLRIPNQPQHF
d_call: .
j_call: TRBJ1-5
v_call: TRBV28
clone_size: .

cdr3_nt: TGTGCCAGCAGCGACCCCCCCATTGGCCTCCACTTT
cdr3_aa: CASSDPPIGLHF
d_call: .
j_call: TRBJ1-6
v_call: TRBV2
clone_size: .

cdr3_nt: TGTGCCAGCAGCTCTCAGATGGGACTAGGGGGAAACACCATATATTTT
cdr3_aa: CASSSQMGLGGNTIYF
d_call: .
j_call: TRBJ1-3
v_call: TRBV7-2
clone_size: few

cdr3_nt: TGTGCCAGCGCACTGGGGACAGGGGTCATCGCGAACACCGGGGAGCTGTTTTTT
cdr3_aa: CASALGTGVIANTGELFF
d_call: TRBD1
j_call: TRBJ2-2
v_call: TRBV7-9
clone_size: .

cdr3_nt: TGTGCCAGCAGCTTGGGGGGGGGCAATCAGCCCCAGCATTTT
cdr3_aa: CASSLGGGNQPQHF
d_call: .
j_call: TRBJ1-5
v_call: TRBV5-6
clone_size: .

cdr3_nt: TGTGCCAGCAGCCTACCGACAGGGGGAGGTGGCTACACCTTC
cdr3_aa: CASSLPTGGGGYTF
d_call: TRBD1
j_call: TRBJ1-2
v_call: TRBV5-6
clone_size: .

cdr3_nt: TGCGCCAGCAGCCAATCGGCCCGAACTCCGGAGGGCTACACCTTC
cdr3_aa: CASSQSARTPEGYTF
d_call: .
j_call: TRBJ1-2
v_call: TRBV4-3
clone_size: .

cdr3_nt: TGTGCCAGCAGCCAAGCCCGTGGGCCCCAGCATTTT
cdr3_aa: CASSQARGPQHF
d_call: .
j_call: TRBJ1-5
v_call: TRBV14
clone_size: .

cdr3_nt: TGTGCCAGCAGCCCTGTTTTGGGGGGGCAGTTCTTC
cdr3_aa: CASSPVLGGQFF
d_call: .
j_call: TRBJ2-1
v_call: TRBV12-3/TRBV12-4
clone_size: .

cdr3_nt: TGTGCCAGCAGCCCCCGGACAGCTTACAATGAGCAGTTCTTC
cdr3_aa: CASSPRTAYNEQFF
d_call: .
j_call: TRBJ2-1
v_call: TRBV5-6
clone_size: .

cdr3_nt: TGCAGCGGGGGGGCCTTCGCGGAGACCCAGTACTTC
cdr3_aa: CSGGAFAETQYF
d_call: .
j_call: TRBJ2-5
v_call: TRBV21-1
clone_size: .

cdr3_nt: TGTGCCAGTAGCCTGAACGGGCGAGGCACTGAAGCTTTCTTT
cdr3_aa: CASSLNGRGTEAFF
d_call: .
j_call: TRBJ1-1
v_call: TRBV19
clone_size: .

cdr3_nt: TGCGCCAGCAGCCAAGACCCGGTACCTAACTATGGCTACACCTTC
cdr3_aa: CASSQDPVPNYGYTF
d_call: .
j_call: TRBJ1-2
v_call: TRBV4-1
clone_size: .

cdr3_nt: TGTGCCAGCACCAACAGTGGAAGCACAGATACGCAGTATTTT
cdr3_aa: CASTNSGSTDTQYF
d_call: .
j_call: TRBJ2-3
v_call: TRBV2
clone_size: .

cdr3_nt: TGTGCCAGCAGTGGCCTTCTAAGGGCGCCCTATGGCTACACCTTC
cdr3_aa: CASSGLLRAPYGYTF
d_call: .
j_call: TRBJ1-2
v_call: TRBV28
clone_size: .

cdr3_nt: TGTGCCAGCAGCCCCTACGAGCAGTACTTC
cdr3_aa: CASSPYEQYF
d_call: .
j_call: TRBJ2-7
v_call: TRBV3-1/TRBV3-2
clone_size: .

cdr3_nt: TGTGCCACCACGGGGGGTAGGGGGCAGTACTTC
cdr3_aa: CATTGGRGQYF
d_call: TRBD2
j_call: TRBJ2-7
v_call: TRBV28
clone_size: .

cdr3_nt: TGTGCCAGCAGTGAATTAGCGGGGGGCACAGATACGCAGTATTTT
cdr3_aa: CASSELAGGTDTQYF
d_call: TRBD2
j_call: TRBJ2-3
v_call: TRBV2
clone_size: .

cdr3_nt: TGTGCCAGTAAAGACAGCTACACTGAAGCTTTCTTT
cdr3_aa: CASKDSYTEAFF
d_call: .
j_call: TRBJ1-1
v_call: TRBV19
clone_size: once

cdr3_nt: TGCGCCAGCAGCCAAGAGAGCGGGGCCTATTACGAGCAGTACTTC
cdr3_aa: CASSQESGAYYEQYF
d_call: TRBD2
j_call: TRBJ2-7
v_call: TRBV4-1
clone_size: .

cdr3_nt: TGTGCCAGCAGCCAACGGGGGGCACTAGCGCAAGAGACCCAGTACTTC
cdr3_aa: CASSQRGALAQETQYF
d_call: .
j_call: TRBJ2-5
v_call: TRBV11-3
clone_size: .

cdr3_nt: TGTGCCAGCAGCCCAGCCGGGCCACTCGCCGGAAACACCATATATTTT
cdr3_aa: CASSPAGPLAGNTIYF
d_call: .
j_call: TRBJ1-3
v_call: TRBV7-2
clone_size: .

cdr3_nt: TGTGCCAGCAGCCAGGTACCTACCGGGGCTGGAAACACCATATATTTT
cdr3_aa: CASSQVPTGAGNTIYF
d_call: .
j_call: TRBJ1-3
v_call: TRBV3-1/TRBV3-2
clone_size: once

cdr3_nt: TGTGCCAGCAGCGTAGAGGACTACTACAATGAGCAGTTCTTC
cdr3_aa: CASSVEDYYNEQFF
d_call: .
j_call: TRBJ2-1
v_call: TRBV9
clone_size: .

cdr3_nt: TGTGCCAGCAGTTTTGTCTCCGGGACTAGCGGGGCAGCAGATACGCAGTATTTT
cdr3_aa: CASSFVSGTSGAADTQYF
d_call: TRBD2
j_call: TRBJ2-3
v_call: TRBV14
clone_size: .

cdr3_nt: TGTGCCAGCGGGGAGGAGGGTAGGTACACTGAAGCTTTCTTT
cdr3_aa: CASGEEGRYTEAFF
d_call: .
j_call: TRBJ1-1
v_call: TRBV6-5
clone_size: once

cdr3_nt: TGCGCCAGCAGCTTGGGCGGCGCAACTAATGAAAAACTGTTTTTT
cdr3_aa: CASSLGGATNEKLFF
d_call: .
j_call: TRBJ1-4
v_call: TRBV5-1
clone_size: .

cdr3_nt: TGCGCCAGCAGCTCGGGAGGAGGGGGGGCCCAAGAGACCCAGTACTTC
cdr3_aa: CASSSGGGGAQETQYF
d_call: .
j_call: TRBJ2-5
v_call: TRBV5-1
clone_size: .

cdr3_nt: TGTGCCACCAGTGATTCAGACAGCGGAGGAGCTTTCTTT
cdr3_aa: CATSDSDSGGAFF
d_call: .
j_call: TRBJ1-1
v_call: TRBV24-1
clone_size: .

cdr3_nt: TGCAGCGTCGCCGACCGGGCGGGTGGCTACACCTTC
cdr3_aa: CSVADRAGGYTF
d_call: .
j_call: TRBJ1-2
v_call: TRBV29-1
clone_size: .

cdr3_nt: TGTGCAAGTCGCTTTTATGGGACAGGCCACAACTCACCCCTCCACTTT
cdr3_aa: CASRFYGTGHNSPLHF
d_call: .
j_call: TRBJ1-6
v_call: TRBV12-2
clone_size: once

cdr3_nt: TGCAGCGTTGGGTCAGGTACCGGGGAGCTGTTTTTT
cdr3_aa: CSVGSGTGELFF
d_call: .
j_call: TRBJ2-2
v_call: TRBV29-1
clone_size: .

cdr3_nt: TGTGCCAGCAGCTTAGCTGGGGGGTTGGACAATCAGCCCCAGCATTTT
cdr3_aa: CASSLAGGLDNQPQHF
d_call: .
j_call: TRBJ1-5
v_call: TRBV7-6
clone_size: .

cdr3_nt: TGTGCCAGCAGCTTAGGAGGGGACAGGGTTAATTCACCCCTCCACTTT
cdr3_aa: CASSLGGDRVNSPLHF
d_call: TRBD1
j_call: TRBJ1-6
v_call: TRBV7-2
clone_size: few

cdr3_nt: TGTGCCAGCAGTTCCTCGGGAAGGGGGCGGGGCAATCAGCCCCAGCATTTT
cdr3_aa: CASSSSGRGRGNQPQHF
d_call: TRBD1
j_call: TRBJ1-5
v_call: TRBV28
clone_size: .

cdr3_nt: TGTGCCAGCAGCTTAGTATATTTTTCGGGACAGGGTGCGAGCACTGAAGCTTTCTTT
cdr3_aa: CASSLVYFSGQGASTEAFF
d_call: TRBD1
j_call: TRBJ1-1
v_call: TRBV13
clone_size: .

cdr3_nt: TGTGCCAGCAGCCACAGGGACAGCAGCACCGGGGAGCTGTTTTTT
cdr3_aa: CASSHRDSSTGELFF
d_call: TRBD1
j_call: TRBJ2-2
v_call: TRBV7-9
clone_size: .

cdr3_nt: TGCGCCAGCAGCTTGGCGGTAGTCAATGAGCAGTTCTTC
cdr3_aa: CASSLAVVNEQFF
d_call: .
j_call: TRBJ2-1
v_call: TRBV5-1
clone_size: .

cdr3_nt: TGTGCCAGCAGCCTCGCATGGGGATTAGCGGGGCACACAGATACGCAGTATTTT
cdr3_aa: CASSLAWGLAGHTDTQYF
d_call: TRBD2
j_call: TRBJ2-3
v_call: TRBV3-1/TRBV3-2
clone_size: .

cdr3_nt: TGTGCCAGCAGTGAAGCTGGGACAGGGCAGAATGAAAAACTGTTTTTT
cdr3_aa: CASSEAGTGQNEKLFF
d_call: TRBD1
j_call: TRBJ1-4
v_call: TRBV2
clone_size: .

cdr3_nt: TGTGCCAGCAGTGAATTTCCAGGAACCCATCAGCCCCAGCATTTT
cdr3_aa: CASSEFPGTHQPQHF
d_call: .
j_call: TRBJ1-5
v_call: TRBV6-1
clone_size: .

cdr3_nt: TGTGCCAGCAGCGCGCCGGGGGTCCTGGGCTACGAGCAGTACTTC
cdr3_aa: CASSAPGVLGYEQYF
d_call: .
j_call: TRBJ2-7
v_call: TRBV7-9
clone_size: .

cdr3_nt: TGTGCCAGCAGGGAGGGCTATGGCTACACCTTC
cdr3_aa: CASREGYGYTF
d_call: .
j_call: TRBJ1-2
v_call: TRBV27
clone_size: .

cdr3_nt: TGTGCCAGCAGCTTAGGCCCAACAGGGGCCCATGGCTACACCTTC
cdr3_aa: CASSLGPTGAHGYTF
d_call: TRBD1
j_call: TRBJ1-2
v_call: TRBV7-9
clone_size: .

cdr3_nt: TGCGCCAGCAGCGAGTTCACAGGGAAAGAGACCCAGTACTTC
cdr3_aa: CASSEFTGKETQYF
d_call: .
j_call: TRBJ2-5
v_call: TRBV10-2
clone_size: once

cdr3_nt: TGTGCCAGTACCGAAGACAGAGCTAACTATGGCTACACCTTC
cdr3_aa: CASTEDRANYGYTF
d_call: .
j_call: TRBJ1-2
v_call: TRBV19
clone_size: .

cdr3_nt: TGTGCCAGCAGCTTTTCTGGTCGGGATTCACCCCTCCACTTT
cdr3_aa: CASSFSGRDSPLHF
d_call: .
j_call: TRBJ1-6
v_call: TRBV7-2
clone_size: .

cdr3_nt: TGTGCCAGCAGTTCCCCTCTCCTACCGGACCAAGAGACCCAGTACTTC
cdr3_aa: CASSSPLLPDQETQYF
d_call: .
j_call: TRBJ2-5
v_call: TRBV7-9
clone_size: .

cdr3_nt: TGTGCCAGCAGTGCGGGACAGGGGGCCGGGAACACTGAAGCTTTCTTT
cdr3_aa: CASSAGQGAGNTEAFF
d_call: TRBD1
j_call: TRBJ1-1
v_call: TRBV2
clone_size: .

cdr3_nt: TGTGCCAGCAGCTTGGACCGGAGCTCCTACAATGAGCAGTTCTTC
cdr3_aa: CASSLDRSSYNEQFF
d_call: .
j_call: TRBJ2-1
v_call: TRBV5-4
clone_size: .

cdr3_nt: TGTGCCAGTAGTATAGATTTCAGGGCTGAAGCTTTCTTT
cdr3_aa: CASSIDFRAEAFF
d_call: .
j_call: TRBJ1-1
v_call: TRBV19
clone_size: .

cdr3_nt: TGTGCCAGCAGCCAAAGCGGGGGGATGGAGACCCAGTACTTC
cdr3_aa: CASSQSGGMETQYF
d_call: TRBD2
j_call: TRBJ2-5
v_call: TRBV7-3
clone_size: .

cdr3_nt: TGTGCCATCAGTGACAGTTTATATTCACCCCTCCACTTT
cdr3_aa: CAISDSLYSPLHF
d_call: .
j_call: TRBJ1-6
v_call: TRBV10-3
clone_size: .

cdr3_nt: TGTGCCACTGCGACAGGGTTGGGGGAGACCCAGTACTTC
cdr3_aa: CATATGLGETQYF
d_call: TRBD1
j_call: TRBJ2-5
v_call: TRBV19
clone_size: .

cdr3_nt: TGCAGCGTTGTCTTAGGGGCCAACGTCCTGACTTTC
cdr3_aa: CSVVLGANVLTF
d_call: .
j_call: TRBJ2-6
v_call: TRBV29-1
clone_size: .